Each of the 6 T cell receptor beta chains below was sequenced from the same sample in a study of blood T cell repertoires in COVID-19. Profiled with immunoSEQ multiplex PCR; TCRdb holds only in-frame clones, not every one. In the table there are approximately 300,000 clones, about 82% of which are singletons. Sequenced sample: peripheral blood. Every receptor here comes from a woman between 50 and 59 years old with acute or convalescent COVID-19.

J is TRBJ1-4 and V is TRBV9; a weak D match, TRBD1 (6 bases). The CDR3 sequence is 14 residues long. Trimming cost V 0 bases and J 8 bases, with 11 bases left between them. Germline CDR1 reads SGDLS; CDR2 reads YYNGEE. The CDR3 sequence: CASSVEGGEEKLFF. The DNA of the CDR3 is TGTGCCAGCAGCGTAGAAGGGGGAGAGGAAAAACTGTTTTTT.

The gene calls are TRBV18 and TRBJ1-4; 9 bases fit TRBD1. Germline CDR1 KGHSH, CDR2 LQKENI. V shed 4 bases and J 2 bases; nucleotides not matched to a gene: 8. The CDR3 runs to 17 residues. CDR3 coding DNA: TGTGCCAGCTCACAGAACTCCGGGACAGGGACTAATGAAAAACTGTTTTTT. Translating it yields CASSQNSGTGTNEKLFF.

The rearrangement links TRBV7-3 to TRBJ2-1; D is unclear. Germline CDR1 is SGHTA and CDR2 is FQGTGA. V was cut by 6 bases and J by 0 bases, with 12 bases left in between. This CDR3 spans 15 amino acids. The CDR3 DNA sequence: TGTGCCAGCAGTTGGATAGCAGCCTCCTACAATGAGCAGTTCTTC. It translates to CASSWIAASYNEQFF. The full variable domain, in which reference TRBV7-3 and TRBJ2-1 provide the parts outside the CDR3, is GAGVSQTPSNKVTEKGKYVELRCDPISGHTALYWYRQSLGQGPEFLIYFQGTGAADDSGLPNDRFFAVRPEGSVSTLKIQRTERGDSAVYLCASSWIAASYNEQFFGPGTRLTVL.

The chain carries TRBV7-2 and TRBJ1-2; 8 positions agree with TRBD1. V dropped 5 bases and J dropped 5; count of bases not matched to a gene: 13. The CDR3 is made up of 16 amino acids. Germline V gene sequence: CDR1 SGHTA, CDR2 FQGNSA. DNA of the CDR3: TGTGCCAGCAGCCCTTTGGACAGGGCTGTGAGGTATGGCTACACCTTC. Translating it yields CASSPLDRAVRYGYTF.

V gene TRBV10-3 combines with J gene TRBJ1-1; D remains unclear. The CDR3 covers 17 residues. Germline V CDR1 and CDR2: ENHRY, SYGVKD. Deletions cut 3 bases from V and 8 bases from J, with 25 bases between. The DNA of the CDR3 is TGTGCCATCAGTGAAGGAGGAAGGAGAGCCGGTGTCGGGGAAGCTTTCTTT. Amino acids: CAISEGGRRAGVGEAFF.

The rearrangement joins TRBV11-1 to TRBJ1-5; 7 bases align to TRBD1. V lost 1 base, J lost 7 bases, and 4 bases stayed unmatched. Germline V CDR1 and CDR2: SGHAT, FQDESV (reference sequence). CDR3 length equals 14 residues. CDR3: CASSLGQGGQPQHF. The CDR3 DNA reads as TGTGCCAGCAGCTTAGGACAGGGCGGGCAGCCCCAGCATTTT.